Detailed here is one T cell receptor beta chain. Its antigen is not known. CD45RO-negative cells were positively selected for CCR7, leaving out terminally differentiated effector memory CD45RA+ cells. Deep-level assay runs were performed. Sorted subsets were amplified in replicate PCRs using about 200 ng DNA, 25,000 to 30,000 T cell genomes. Some clones are missing from TCRdb's copy, which holds only in-frame ones; the method was immunoSEQ multiplex PCR. The table lists some 2.1 million clones, just under 95% of them singletons, with around 1.1% in the top ten. The sample belongs to a study of shared clonotypes between healthy human individuals. General study points: Some clonotypes were shared by all four sorted-subset donors, while others were not shared. The non-shared ones had lower generation probabilities than the shared ones.

The CDR3 covers 14 residues. Germline-derived CDR1 and CDR2 are SEHNR and FQNEAQ (reference sequence). The ends were cut back, 6 bases at V and 7 bases at J, with 16 bases in the middle. The source material was naive CD8+ T cells sorted from blood. V gene TRBV7-9 combines with J gene TRBJ2-1; perhaps D is TRBD1 or TRBD2 (5 bases each). This TCR came from a man in his late teens or twenties in good health. The CDR3 loop reads CASSHSGTSNEQFF. The CDR3 DNA is TGTGCCAGCAGTCACTCCGGGACCTCAAATGAGCAGTTCTTC.